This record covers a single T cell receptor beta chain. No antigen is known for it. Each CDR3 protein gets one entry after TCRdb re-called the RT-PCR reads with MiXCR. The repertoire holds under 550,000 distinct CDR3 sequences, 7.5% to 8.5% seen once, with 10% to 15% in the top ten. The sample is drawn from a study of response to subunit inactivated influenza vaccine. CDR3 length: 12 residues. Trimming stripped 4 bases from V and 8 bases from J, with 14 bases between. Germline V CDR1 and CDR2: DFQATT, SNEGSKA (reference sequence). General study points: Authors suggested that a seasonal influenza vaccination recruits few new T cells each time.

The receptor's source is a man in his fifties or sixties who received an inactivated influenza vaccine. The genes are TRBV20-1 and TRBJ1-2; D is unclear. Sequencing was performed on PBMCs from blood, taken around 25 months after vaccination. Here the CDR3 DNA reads TGCAGTGCTATACGGGAGAATAAGGGCTACACCTTC. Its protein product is CSAIRENKGYTF.